This TCR beta chain was retrieved from a study of cytomegalovirus exposure and HLA in healthy donors. Looked up from germline, CDR1 is MNHEY and CDR2 is SVGAGI. V gave up 6 bases and J gave up 1 base; unmatched junction bases: 6. There are 15 residues in the CDR3. Study-level findings and limits: A later analysis associated some 16,000 TCR beta sequences with HLA alleles at a 0.05 false discovery rate. Many donors carried some public TCRs, although rarity characterized most TCR sequences.

Points on this clone: The antigen is not known.

In the PCR, 60 Vbeta and 13 Jbeta primers were used. Using immunoSEQ multiplex PCR, the repertoire was profiled, and TCRdb retains in-frame clones only, with some absent. There are about 200,000 clones in the sample, with about 6.5% held by the top ten. The clonotype was recovered from a man aged 25 to 40 in good health and CMV-seronegative. V gene TRBV6-5 combines with J gene TRBJ1-5; 7 bases agree with TRBD1. The sequenced material came from PBMCs. The CDR3 spells CASRTGQWSNQPQHF. CDR3 bases: TGTGCCAGCAGAACGGGACAGTGGAGCAATCAGCCCCAGCATTTT.